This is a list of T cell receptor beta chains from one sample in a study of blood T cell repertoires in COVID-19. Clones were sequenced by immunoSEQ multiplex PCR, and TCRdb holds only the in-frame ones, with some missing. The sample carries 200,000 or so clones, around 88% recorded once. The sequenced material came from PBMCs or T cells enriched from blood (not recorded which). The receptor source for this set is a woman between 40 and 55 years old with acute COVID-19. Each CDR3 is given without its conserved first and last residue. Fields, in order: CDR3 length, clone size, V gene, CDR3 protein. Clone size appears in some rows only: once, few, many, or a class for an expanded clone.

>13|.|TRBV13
ASSFQGTANEKLF
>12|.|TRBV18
ASSDGQGAYEQY
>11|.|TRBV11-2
ASRESPYNEQF
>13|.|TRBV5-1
ASSLEGQRNQPQH
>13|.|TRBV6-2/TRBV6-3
ASSRRGIGNTEAF
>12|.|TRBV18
ASSPLRAGDTQY
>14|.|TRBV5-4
ASSLGLGAAQETQY
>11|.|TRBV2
ASSEGNQETQY
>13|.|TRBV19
ASSIVVQSTGELF
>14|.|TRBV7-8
ASSLAQRGLWNEQF
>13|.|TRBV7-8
ASSFSQKEVYGYT
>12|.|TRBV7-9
ASRPGQANYGYT
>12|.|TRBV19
ASIGPGFYNEQF
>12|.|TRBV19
ASKNGQGVQPQH
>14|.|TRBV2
ASSETKTGINTEAF
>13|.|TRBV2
ASRSRDRVGEKLF
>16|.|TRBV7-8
ASSQISGSGGRKETQY
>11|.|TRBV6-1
ASSEAVNQPQH
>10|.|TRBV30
AWNQGDTEAF
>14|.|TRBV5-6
ASSFGLDRYTGELF
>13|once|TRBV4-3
ASSRSALPTDTQY
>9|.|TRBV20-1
SAGGAYGYT
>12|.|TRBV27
ASSSPGLGKTQY
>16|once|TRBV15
ATSRSGTGRVWDEKLF
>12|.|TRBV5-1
ASSHQGAGYEQY
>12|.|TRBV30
AWSPGVRNSPLH
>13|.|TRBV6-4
ASSATNRGPGELF
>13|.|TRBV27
ASSSKDRAAQPQH
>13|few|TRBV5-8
ASSREEGLQNTIY
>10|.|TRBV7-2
ASTQVRDGYT
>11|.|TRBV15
ATSDGSFPEQY
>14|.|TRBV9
ASSFGIGTAYNEQF
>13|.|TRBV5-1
ASSLVQGAGTEAF
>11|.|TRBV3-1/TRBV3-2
ASSQRTDQPQH
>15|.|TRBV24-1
ATSAGRTGRGTGELF
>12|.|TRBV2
ASSLGLRNSPLH
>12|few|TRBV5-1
ASSSGQTNTEAF
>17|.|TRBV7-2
ASSLVFGAGGLTYNEQF
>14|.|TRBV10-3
AISPGFDATNEKLF
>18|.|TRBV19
ASSIEGTGISSYSGNTIY
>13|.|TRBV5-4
ASSLALGGTETQY
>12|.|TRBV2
ASSVSGGERGYT